The next 22 T cell receptor beta chains were all read from a single sample in a study of OX40 agonist ivuxolimab in advanced cancers. Some clones are missing from TCRdb's copy, which holds only in-frame ones; the method was immunoSEQ multiplex PCR. The table shows around 94,000 clones, with 90% to 95% occurring only once. The sequencing used CD4+ or CD8+ T cells sorted from blood, collected in a trial of the OX40 agonist ivuxolimab. The receptors stem from an adult with an advanced solid tumor such as melanoma, head and neck, liver or kidney cancer.

The chain recombines TRBV7-2 with TRBJ2-4; the D call may be TRBD1 or TRBD2 (5 bases each). V lost 3 bases to trimming and J lost 1 base, with 10 bases between them. The CDR3 runs 15 residues. CDR1 and CDR2 (germline): SGHTA, FQGNSA. For the CDR3, the DNA is TGTGCCAGCAGCTTGGGATGGGGGGCCAAAAACATTCAGTACTTC. This sequence encodes CASSLGWGAKNIQYF.

The chain combines TRBV5-1 with TRBJ2-3; possible D gene TRBD2, 5 bases. The CDR3 covers 16 residues. Trimming removed 0 bases from V and 0 bases from J, with 11 bases in between. In germline, CDR1 is SGHRS, CDR2 YFSETQ. CDR3 in amino acids: CASSLGGRLSTDTQYF. The CDR3 DNA sequence: TGCGCCAGCAGCTTGGGAGGGCGACTCAGCACAGATACGCAGTATTTT.

The rearrangement uses TRBV5-1 and TRBJ2-5; no firm D call. The CDR3 length is 14 residues. Germline CDR1 is SGHRS and CDR2 is YFSETQ. V dropped 0 bases and J dropped 1 base, with 7 bases sitting between them. Here the CDR3 reads CASSLGQVQETQYF. Written as DNA, the CDR3 is TGCGCCAGCAGCTTGGGGCAGGTCCAAGAGACCCAGTACTTC.

The chain couples TRBV5-1 to TRBJ1-6; 7 bases match TRBD1. The germline gives CDR1 SGHRS, CDR2 YFSETQ. Unmatched junction bases numbered 3, after V lost 0 bases and J lost 6 bases. The CDR3 runs 15 residues. CDR3 DNA: TGCGCCAGCAGCTTGGAGGGGGCCCCTAATTCACCCCTCCACTTT. Its protein product is CASSLEGAPNSPLHF.

This chain joins TRBV6-1 and TRBJ2-7, with 11 bases aligning to TRBD2. Germline V CDR1 and CDR2: MNHNS, SASEGT. This CDR3 contains 14 residues. Germline trimming cut 7 bases from V and 2 bases from J; bases unmatched to any gene: 4. CDR3 loop: CASKGTSGAYEQYF. The CDR3 bases are TGTGCCAGCAAAGGGACTAGCGGAGCCTACGAGCAGTACTTC.

This rearrangement joins TRBV5-1 to TRBJ2-1, with 7 bases fitting TRBD2. The CDR3 has 18 residues. Looked up from germline, CDR1 is SGHRS and CDR2 is YFSETQ. J was trimmed by 3 bases and V by 4 bases; bases with no gene match: 16. This CDR3 reads CASSPPPGEGRVYNEQFF. Here the CDR3 DNA reads TGCGCCAGCAGCCCCCCGCCCGGGGAGGGTAGAGTCTACAATGAGCAGTTCTTC.

The chain links TRBV29-1 to TRBJ2-3, with D perhaps matching TRBD1 (5 bases). Germline V CDR1 and CDR2: SQVTM, ANQGSEA. The CDR3 contains 15 residues. Between the trimmed V and J ends, which lost 7 bases and 4 bases, there was a span of 21 bases. The CDR3 coding sequence is TGCAGCGCAAGAATGGGGCGGAAGTTCCCAGATACGCAGTATTTT. Translation: CSARMGRKFPDTQYF.

The chain couples TRBV18 to TRBJ2-7; 9 bases match TRBD2. Unmatched junction bases numbered 10, after V lost 3 bases and J lost 7 bases. From germline, CDR1 is KGHSH and CDR2 LQKENI. This CDR3 has 15 residues. CDR3 bases: TGTGCCAGCTCACCCTTAGCGGGAGCGGTGGTTGAGCAGTACTTC. This encodes CASSPLAGAVVEQYF.

The gene calls are TRBV5-1 and TRBJ2-1; 8 bases are shared with TRBD1. J gave up 4 bases and V 4 bases, and 10 bases lay outside the gene matches. The V gene's germline CDR1 is SGHRS and CDR2 YFSETQ. The CDR3 length is 16 residues. The CDR3 DNA is TGCGCCAGCAGCACACAGACAGGGGTGGGTTACAATGAGCAGTTCTTC. It yields the protein CASSTQTGVGYNEQFF.

In this sample, this clone turned up once. The V call is TRBV30, the J call TRBJ1-1; TRBD1 agrees at 7 bases. Germline V gene data show CDR1 as GTSNPN and CDR2 as SVGIG (reference sequence). V dropped 3 bases and J dropped 2; count of bases not matched to a gene: 3. The CDR3 extends over 13 amino acids. CDR3 nucleotides: TGTGCCTGGAGGGGGGACAGAAACACTGAAGCTTTCTTT. It codes for CAWRGDRNTEAFF.

CDR3 bases: TGTGCCAGCATTTGGGGACCCTCCGCCTACGAGCAGTACTTC. Translating gives CASIWGPSAYEQYF. The chain joins TRBV6-1 to TRBJ2-7; D is perhaps TRBD1 or TRBD2 (5 bases each). V was shortened by 7 bases and J by 2 bases, with 15 bases between the two germline ends. The V gene's germline CDR1 is MNHNS and CDR2 SASEGT. The CDR3 is made up of 14 amino acids.

This clone has more than one count but fewer than ten. The chain combines TRBV4-3 with TRBJ1-2; 8 bases fit TRBD1. Germline V CDR1 and CDR2: LGHNA, YSLEER. The CDR3 has 15 amino acids. Trimming took 0 bases from V and 4 from J; bases not matched to a gene: 4. CDR3 residues: CASSQEIGTGYGYTF. For the CDR3, the DNA is TGCGCCAGCAGCCAAGAGATCGGGACAGGCTATGGCTACACCTTC.

V and J are TRBV27 and TRBJ2-3, with 7 bases that match TRBD2. Germline V lookup: CDR1 MNHEY, CDR2 SMNVEV (reference sequence). The CDR3 totals 14 residues. V lost 3 bases and J lost 6; bases outside the gene matches: 6. The CDR3: CASSFGGRGDTQYF. The DNA of the CDR3 is TGTGCCAGCAGTTTCGGCGGGAGAGGGGATACGCAGTATTTT.

The rearrangement links TRBV19 to TRBJ1-1, with 11 positions matching TRBD1. The germline gives CDR1 LNHDA, CDR2 SQIVND (reference sequence). The CDR3 spans 15 residues. With V trimmed by 9 bases and J by 2 bases, 8 bases remained unmatched. The CDR3 loop is CASARGQGANTEAFF. The CDR3 DNA reads TGTGCCAGCGCCAGAGGACAGGGGGCAAACACTGAAGCTTTCTTT.

The chain couples TRBV4-2 to TRBJ1-5, with 10 positions matching TRBD1. Trimming at V came to 0 bases and at J to 5 bases, leaving 7 bases not matched to a gene. Germline V CDR1 and CDR2: LGHNA, YNFKEQ. The CDR3 sequence is 17 residues long. CDR3 coding DNA: TGTGCCAGCAGCCAAGAATTAAGGGGACAGGGGCATCAGCCCCAGCATTTT. This sequence encodes CASSQELRGQGHQPQHF.

This sequence joins TRBV11-2 and TRBJ2-1, with D possibly TRBD1 on 6 matching bases. This CDR3 region has 16 residues. Germline CDR1 reads SGHAT; CDR2 reads FQNNGV. Trimming took 5 bases from V and 8 from J, leaving 22 bases between them. The CDR3 coding sequence is TGTGCCAGCAGCCGCACGACCCCGGGACATTTTGATGAGCAGTTCTTC. Translated, it gives CASSRTTPGHFDEQFF.

The rearrangement joins TRBV9 to TRBJ2-2, with a weak D call TRBD1 (6 bases). The CDR3 is made up of 14 amino acids. Looked up from germline, CDR1 is SGDLS and CDR2 is YYNGEE. V lost 0 bases and J 7 bases, leaving 10 bases between the germline ends. The CDR3 DNA follows: TGTGCCAGCAGCGTAGCACAGGGTGTCGGGGAGCTGTTTTTT. Translating it yields CASSVAQGVGELFF.

The genes are TRBV12-5 and TRBJ2-5, with TRBD1 matching over 7 bases. The trim removed 1 base at V and 5 bases at J, leaving 7 bases unmatched. The CDR3 consists of 15 residues. Germline V gene sequence: CDR1 LGHNT, CDR2 FRNRAP. CDR3 amino acids: CASGLGQGKGETQYF. In DNA form, the CDR3 reads TGTGCTAGTGGTTTGGGACAGGGTAAAGGGGAGACCCAGTACTTC. Together with reference TRBV12-5 and TRBJ2-5, the CDR3 gives the full variable domain: DARVTQTPRHKVTEMGQEVTMRCQPILGHNTVFWYRQTMMQGLELLAYFRNRAPLDDSGMPKDRFSAEMPDATLATLKIQPSEPRDSAVYFCASGLGQGKGETQYFGPGTRLLVL.

The sample holds one count of this clone. This chain connects TRBV15 to TRBJ1-1; D not resolved. Looked up from germline, CDR1 is LNHNV and CDR2 is YYDKDF (reference sequence). V lost 1 base and J lost 1, with 10 bases in between. This CDR3 has 15 amino acids. Here the CDR3 DNA reads TGTGCCACCAGCAGAGTAGGCGGGGAGAACACTGAAGCTTTCTTT. Encoded protein: CATSRVGGENTEAFF.

The chain has TRBV6-4 and TRBJ1-5; D is possibly TRBD1 (5 bases). This CDR3 contains 13 residues. The V gene lost 4 bases and the J gene lost 6 bases, with 10 bases spanning the gap. Germline-derived CDR1 and CDR2 are MRHNA and SNTAGT. CDR3: CASSAIQGQPQHF. The CDR3 DNA follows: TGTGCCAGCAGTGCCATTCAGGGTCAGCCCCAGCATTTT.

The chain joins TRBV18 to TRBJ2-1; possibly TRBD1 for D (5 bases). Trimming shortened V by 5 bases and J by 8 bases, and 16 bases separated the two germline ends. This CDR3 contains 14 residues. Germline V gene data show CDR1 as KGHSH and CDR2 as LQKENI. In DNA, the CDR3 is TGTGCCAGCTCATCCTATCTACAAGGGGATGAGCAGTTCTTC. Amino acids: CASSSYLQGDEQFF.

The gene calls are TRBV6-5 and TRBJ1-2; D is unclear. The CDR3 sequence is 15 residues long. Per the germline V gene, CDR1 is MNHEY and CDR2 is SVGAGI. Trimming cost V 6 bases and J 4 bases, with 18 bases left between them. The CDR3 DNA reads as TGTGCCAGCAGCTATTCGGGGAGCGCATCCTATGGCTACACCTTC. Translation gives CASSYSGSASYGYTF.